This TCR beta chain was found in a study of T cells in Graves' hyperthyroidism and ophthalmopathy. At least ten counts were recorded for this clonotype. Those with hyperthyroidism were 18 to 65 years old, newly diagnosed, and ill for under 2 months. V lost 0 bases and J lost 5, with 10 bases in between. This CDR3 contains 14 residues. The germline V gene encodes CDR1 SEHNR and CDR2 FQNEAQ (reference sequence). Amplification yielded TCR beta CDR3 regions, with RNA transcripts as the source. A first-round RT-PCR of the TCR CDR3 used the HTBI primer set. One entry per CDR3 protein, called by TCRdb with MiXCR from the multiplex PCR reads. Among about 620,000 distinct CDR3 sequences, roughly 15% were seen once, and the ten largest hold less than 4.5%.

The TCR sequence derives from a woman aged 25 to 45 with Graves' hyperthyroidism. Sequencing input: blood. The chain has TRBV7-9 and TRBJ2-5; no reliable D call. Here the CDR3 DNA reads TGTGCCAGCAGCTTAGCACATGGCTGGGAGACCCAGTACTTC. Residues: CASSLAHGWETQYF.